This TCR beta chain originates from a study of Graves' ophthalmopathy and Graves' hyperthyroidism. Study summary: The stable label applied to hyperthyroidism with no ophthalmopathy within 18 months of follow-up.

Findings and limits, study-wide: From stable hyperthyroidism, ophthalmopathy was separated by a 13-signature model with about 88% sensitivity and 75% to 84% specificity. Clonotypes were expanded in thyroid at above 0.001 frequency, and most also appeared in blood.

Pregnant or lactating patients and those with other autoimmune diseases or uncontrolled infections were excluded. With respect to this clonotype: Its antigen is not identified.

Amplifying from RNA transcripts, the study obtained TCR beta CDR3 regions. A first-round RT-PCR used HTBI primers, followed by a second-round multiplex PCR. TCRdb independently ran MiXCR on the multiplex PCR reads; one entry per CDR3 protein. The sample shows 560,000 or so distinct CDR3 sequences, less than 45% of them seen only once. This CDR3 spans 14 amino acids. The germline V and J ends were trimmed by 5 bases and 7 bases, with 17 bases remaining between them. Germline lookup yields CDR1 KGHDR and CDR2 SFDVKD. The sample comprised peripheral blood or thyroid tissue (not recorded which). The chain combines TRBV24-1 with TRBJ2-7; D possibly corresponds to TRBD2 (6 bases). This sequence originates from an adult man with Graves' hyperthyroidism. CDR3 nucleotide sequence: TGTGCCACCAGTGGCTCCTTCGGAGGGAGTGAGCAGTACTTC. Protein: CATSGSFGGSEQYF.